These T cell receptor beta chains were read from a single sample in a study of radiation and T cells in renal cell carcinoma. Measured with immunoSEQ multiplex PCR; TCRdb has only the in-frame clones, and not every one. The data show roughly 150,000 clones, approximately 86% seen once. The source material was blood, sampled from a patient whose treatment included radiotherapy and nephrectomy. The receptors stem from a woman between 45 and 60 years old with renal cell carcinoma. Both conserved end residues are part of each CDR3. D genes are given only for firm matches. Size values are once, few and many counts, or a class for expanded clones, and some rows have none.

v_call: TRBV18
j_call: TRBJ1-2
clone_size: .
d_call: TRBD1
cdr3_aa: CASSTTGGPYGYTF
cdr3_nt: TGTGCCAGCTCAACAACAGGGGGGCCTTATGGCTACACCTTC

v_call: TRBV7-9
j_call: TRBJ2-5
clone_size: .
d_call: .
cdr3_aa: CASIRDYQETQYF
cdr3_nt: TGTGCCAGTATCCGGGACTACCAAGAGACCCAGTACTTC

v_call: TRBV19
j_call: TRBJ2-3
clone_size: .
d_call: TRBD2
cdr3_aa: CASTFSGTRFGDTQYF
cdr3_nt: TGTGCCAGCACATTTAGCGGGACTAGGTTTGGAGATACGCAGTATTTT

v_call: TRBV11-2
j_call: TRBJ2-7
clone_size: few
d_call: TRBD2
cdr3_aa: CASRGGAYEQYF
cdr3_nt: TGTGCCAGCCGCGGGGGGGCCTACGAGCAGTACTTC

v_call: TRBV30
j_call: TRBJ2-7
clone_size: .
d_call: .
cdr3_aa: CAWSGPGQILSYEQYF
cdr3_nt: TGTGCCTGGAGTGGCCCGGGCCAGATCCTTTCCTACGAGCAGTACTTC

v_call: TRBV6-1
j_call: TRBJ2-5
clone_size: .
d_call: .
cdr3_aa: CASSEATDQETQYF
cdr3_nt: TGTGCCAGCAGTGAAGCTACAGACCAAGAGACCCAGTACTTC

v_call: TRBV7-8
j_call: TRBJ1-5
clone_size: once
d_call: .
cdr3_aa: CASSLAAGAQPQHF
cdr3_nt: TGTGCCAGCAGCTTAGCTGCCGGGGCTCAGCCCCAGCATTTT

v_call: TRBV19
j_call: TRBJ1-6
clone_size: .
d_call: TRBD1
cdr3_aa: CASSPDRGRSSPLHF
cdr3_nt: TGTGCCAGTAGTCCGGACAGGGGGCGAAGCTCACCCCTCCACTTT

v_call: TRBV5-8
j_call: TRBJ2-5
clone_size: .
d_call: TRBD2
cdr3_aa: CASFGTKKETQYF
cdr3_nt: TGTGCCAGCTTCGGGACTAAAAAAGAGACCCAGTACTTC

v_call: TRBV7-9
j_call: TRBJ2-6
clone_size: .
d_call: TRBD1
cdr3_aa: CASSAHRGGGANVLTF
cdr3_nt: TGTGCCAGCAGCGCCCACAGGGGTGGTGGGGCCAACGTCCTGACTTTC

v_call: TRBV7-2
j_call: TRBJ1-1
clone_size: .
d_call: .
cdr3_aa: CASRWGQNTEAFF
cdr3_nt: TGTGCCAGCAGATGGGGACAGAACACTGAAGCTTTCTTT

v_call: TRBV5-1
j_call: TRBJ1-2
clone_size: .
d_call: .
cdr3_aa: CASSLRETPTGGYTF
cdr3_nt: TGCGCCAGCAGCTTGAGGGAGACACCGACGGGCGGCTACACCTTC